Below, 25 T cell receptor beta chains from the same sample are listed, as sequenced in a study of regulatory T cells in long-lasting Graves disease. Described time point: newly diagnosed GD, antithyroid drugs for less than 3 months. The TCR library was made from RNA extracted from PBMCs. With iRepertoire HTBI primers and Arm-PCR of CDR3 regions, TCR beta libraries were built. Using its own MiXCR run on the multiplex PCR reads, TCRdb lists one record per CDR3 protein. The repertoire holds 350,000 to 500,000 distinct CDR3 sequences, about 15% seen once, with approximately 15% in the top ten. The sample was also reused in another study, on T cells in Graves' hyperthyroidism and ophthalmopathy.

The starting material was peripheral blood mononuclear cells (PBMCs), obtained at new diagnosis, from a patient treated with antithyroid drugs. The receptors originated from a woman aged 50 to 60 with Graves disease.

There are many counts of this clonotype. The chain is built from TRBV7-9 and TRBJ2-7; perhaps TRBD2 as D (6 bases). Germline CDR1 SEHNR, CDR2 FQNEAQ (reference sequence). V gave up 1 base and J gave up 4 bases, with 11 bases separating them. This CDR3 is built from 14 residues. Here the CDR3 DNA reads TGTGCCAGCAGCTTAGGCGGGACCCATTACGAGCAGTACTTC. This gives the protein CASSLGGTHYEQYF.

On this clonotype itself: Without the conserved terminal phenylalanine or tryptophan, this CDR3 likely stems from a read error. The gene calls are TRBV6-1 and TRBJ2-1; 12 bases fit TRBD2. With 7 bases clipped from V and 7 bases from J, the junction kept 8 bases outside the gene matches. The CDR3 is 15 amino acids. The germline CDR1 and CDR2 sequences are MNHNS and SASEGT. CDR3 loop: CASTSGLAGANEQFL. CDR3 DNA: TGTGCCAGCACCTCGGGACTAGCGGGTGCTAATGAGCAGTTCCTC.

This clonotype appeared a few times. The chain employs TRBV2 and TRBJ2-3, with 11 nucleotides matching TRBD2. The CDR3 is 18 amino acids. Germline CDR1 SNHLY, CDR2 FYNNEI. The ends lost 2 bases at V and 4 bases at J; junction bases unmatched: 11. CDR3 in amino acids: CASSEPFLLAGEADTQYF. The CDR3 bases are TGTGCCAGCAGTGAACCCTTTTTACTAGCGGGAGAGGCAGATACGCAGTATTTT.

The V call is TRBV28, the J call TRBJ1-4; a possible D gene is TRBD1 (5 bases). Germline V gene lookup returns CDR1 MDHEN and CDR2 SYDVKM. V lost 10 bases and J 5 bases, leaving 17 bases between the germline ends. This CDR3 contains 14 residues. The CDR3 here is CANRSGSLNEKLFF. The CDR3 coding sequence is TGTGCCAACAGGTCCGGGTCCCTAAATGAAAAACTGTTTTTT.

Turning to this clonotype: A much bigger clone sits one base away, suggesting this may be a read error. This chain connects TRBV5-1 to TRBJ1-5, with 9 bases aligning to TRBD1. The germline gives CDR1 SGHRS, CDR2 YFSETQ. V was pared by 1 base and J by 13 bases, with 15 bases of the junction left unmatched. The CDR3 is made up of 16 amino acids. CDR3 residues: CASSLTGTGRSDTQHF. In DNA form, the CDR3 reads TGCGCCAGCAGCTTGACCGGGACAGGGAGGTCAGATACGCAGCATTTT.

This clonotype has more than one count but fewer than ten. The chain is built from TRBV20-1 and TRBJ1-2; D not certain. The V and J ends lost 3 bases and 6 bases respectively, with 14 bases between them. This CDR3 has 13 amino acids. Germline V gene sequence: CDR1 DFQATT, CDR2 SNEGSKA (reference sequence). This CDR3 is CSASYFFGDGYTF. CDR3 bases: TGCAGTGCTAGTTACTTTTTTGGGGATGGCTACACCTTC.

This clonotype turned up a few times. The chain employs TRBV5-8 and TRBJ1-2; TRBD1 agrees at 9 bases. V lost 4 bases and J lost 13; bases outside the gene matches: 14. CDR3 size: 14 residues. CDR1 and CDR2 from the germline V gene are SGHTS and YDEGEE. The CDR3 region is CASSVTGTGFLTTF. DNA of the CDR3: TGTGCCAGCAGCGTAACCGGGACAGGGTTTTTGACCACCTTC.

This clonotype was recorded at least ten times. The chain joins TRBV3-1 to TRBJ2-3; 11 positions agree with TRBD1. V shed 1 base, J shed 4 bases, and the junction held 7 bases outside the gene matches. The CDR3 has 17 amino acids. Looked up from germline, CDR1 is LGHDT and CDR2 is YNNKEL (reference sequence). CDR3 sequence (DNA): TGTGCCAGCAGCCAAGGATGGACAGGGGGCATTGCAGATACGCAGTATTTT. The encoded protein is CASSQGWTGGIADTQYF.

This clonotype occurred a few times. The rearrangement joins TRBV4-1 to TRBJ1-4; TRBD1 matches at 9 bases. This CDR3 is 14 amino acids long. The V gene's germline CDR1 is MGHRA and CDR2 YSYEKL. The J segment lost 12 bases and the V segment lost 5 bases, leaving 10 bases of the junction unmatched. CDR3: CASSDRPGQGELFF. CDR3 bases: TGCGCCAGCAGCGATCGACCGGGACAGGGAGAACTGTTTTTT.

This clonotype was recorded at least ten times. In this CDR3 the conserved last residue, phenylalanine or tryptophan, is missing, so a read error is likely. The chain combines TRBV7-2 with TRBJ2-1; 10 bases are a match to TRBD2. The CDR3 covers 13 residues. Germline loops: CDR1 SGHTA, CDR2 FQGNSA. The junction had 4 bases not matched to a gene; V was cut back by 4 bases and J by 10 bases. The CDR3: CASSSRTSGEQFS. In DNA, the CDR3 is TGTGCCAGCAGCTCCCGGACTAGCGGAGAGCAGTTCTCC.

The chain has TRBV5-4 and TRBJ2-5; 7 bases agree with TRBD1. V dropped 4 bases and J dropped 5; count of bases not matched to a gene: 11. Germline CDR1 SGHNT, CDR2 YYREEE (reference sequence). This CDR3 region has 15 residues. The CDR3 loop is CASSGEGALEETQYF. CDR3 DNA sequence: TGTGCCAGCAGCGGAGAGGGGGCGCTTGAGGAGACCCAGTACTTC.

The V call is TRBV19, the J call TRBJ1-5; TRBD1 is a possible D gene (5 bases). In germline, CDR1 is LNHDA, CDR2 SQIVND (reference sequence). The CDR3 contains 14 residues. Trimming left V 5 bases short and J 5 bases short, with 13 bases between. In nucleotides, the CDR3 is TGTGCCAGTAGTGACAGTCAGGGATATCAGCCCCAGCATTTT. It is translated as CASSDSQGYQPQHF.

This clonotype was counted only a few times. The rearrangement uses TRBV7-9 and TRBJ2-1; 7 bases are a match to TRBD2. V lost 0 bases, J lost 7 bases, and 15 bases stayed unmatched. CDR1 is SEHNR and CDR2 is FQNEAQ in the germline V gene (reference sequence). The CDR3 runs to 18 residues. CDR3 loop: CASSLARVGAGPTNEQFF. The CDR3 nucleotides read TGTGCCAGCAGCTTAGCGAGGGTAGGAGCGGGGCCAACGAATGAGCAGTTCTTC.

The V gene is TRBV10-3, the J gene TRBJ2-1; D unresolved. Germline values: CDR1 ENHRY, CDR2 SYGVKD. The ends were cut back, 0 bases at V and 5 bases at J, with 11 bases in the middle. The CDR3 has 15 residues. The CDR3, as DNA: TGTGCCATCAGTGAGTCCGGGCCGGTAAACAATGAGCAGTTCTTC. Protein: CAISESGPVNNEQFF.

The chain is built from TRBV7-6 and TRBJ2-3; the match to TRBD2 covers 10 bases. J gave up 2 bases and V 5 bases, and 7 bases lay outside the gene matches. CDR1 is SGHVS, CDR2 FNYEAQ, per germline. The CDR3 consists of 16 residues. CDR3 in amino acids: CASSRTSGPITDTQYF. CDR3 nucleotides: TGTGCCAGCAGCCGGACTAGCGGACCTATCACAGATACGCAGTATTTT.

This clonotype was seen repeatedly, ten times or more. CDR3 sequence (DNA): TGCAGCGCCACACAGGGGGCGCGTACTGAAGCTTTCTTT. Protein product: CSATQGARTEAFF. The V call is TRBV29-1, the J call TRBJ1-1; 9 bases line up with TRBD1. This CDR3 has 13 residues. Per germline, CDR1 SQVTM and CDR2 ANQGSEA. V lost 7 bases to trimming and J lost 5 bases; unmatched junction nucleotides: 8.

This clonotype was counted at least ten times. The J gene is TRBJ2-1, the V gene TRBV28; D assignment may be TRBD1 or TRBD2 (6 bases each). The length of the CDR3 is 17 residues. The V end lost 2 bases, the J end lost 5 bases, and 19 bases lay between the germline ends. Germline V gives CDR1 MDHEN, CDR2 SYDVKM. The CDR3 nucleotides are TGTGCCAGCAGTTTAACGGGACATCTCGCGGGGCACAATGAGCAGTTCTTC. Protein product: CASSLTGHLAGHNEQFF.

This clonotype has ten or more counts. The genes are TRBV6-6 and TRBJ1-1; 7 bases line up with TRBD1. Trimming removed 0 bases from V and 4 bases from J; junction bases left unmatched: 2. Germline CDR1 is MNHNY and CDR2 is SVGAGI (reference sequence). The CDR3 has 14 amino acids. CDR3 bases: TGTGCCAGCAGTTACTCGACAGGGCCCACTGAAGCTTTCTTT. It encodes CASSYSTGPTEAFF.

This clonotype was observed many times. The chain employs TRBV10-3 and TRBJ1-4; a possible D gene is TRBD1 (5 bases). The CDR3 has 14 residues. V lost 3 bases and J lost 7, with 12 bases in between. Per germline, CDR1 ENHRY and CDR2 SYGVKD. CDR3 protein: CAISDTGTIEKLFF. The DNA of the CDR3 is TGTGCCATCAGTGACACCGGGACGATTGAAAAACTGTTTTTT.

The sample holds a few counts of this clonotype. The rearrangement links TRBV20-1 to TRBJ2-7, with D maybe TRBD2 (6 bases). This CDR3 is built from 14 residues. Looked up from germline, CDR1 is DFQATT and CDR2 is SNEGSKA (reference sequence). V lost 0 bases and J lost 3, with 12 bases in between. CDR3 protein: CSARDRERGYEQYF. CDR3 nucleotide sequence: TGCAGTGCTAGAGATCGGGAGCGCGGCTACGAGCAGTACTTC.

The V gene is TRBV3-1, the J gene TRBJ2-3; TRBD2 matches 11 bases. This CDR3 spans 16 amino acids. V lost 3 bases to trimming and J lost 0 bases; unmatched junction nucleotides: 2. Germline-derived CDR1 and CDR2 are LGHDT and YNNKEL (reference sequence). The CDR3 nucleotides read TGTGCCAGCAGCCAGGGACTAGCGGACAGCACAGATACGCAGTATTTT. It specifies CASSQGLADSTDTQYF.

This clonotype was recorded at least ten times. The gene calls are TRBV28 and TRBJ2-7; the D call may be TRBD1 or TRBD2 (6 bases each). Germline V gene sequence: CDR1 MDHEN, CDR2 SYDVKM. V was shortened by 9 bases and J by 0 bases, with 15 bases between the two germline ends. The CDR3 runs 14 residues. The CDR3 here is CASGLRGLSYEQYF. CDR3 DNA sequence: TGTGCCAGTGGCCTACGGGGGCTCTCCTACGAGCAGTACTTC.

This clonotype turned up a few times. The V call is TRBV5-8, the J call TRBJ2-1; D remains unclear. Germline V CDR1 and CDR2: SGHTS, YDEGEE. The V end was cut by 2 bases, the J end by 7 bases, with 13 bases between. The CDR3 consists of 14 residues. The CDR3 nucleotides read TGTGCCAGCAGCTTTTATGGACCTCATAATGAGCAGTTCTTC. Its translation is CASSFYGPHNEQFF.

This clonotype was seen more than once but under ten times. The chain combines TRBV9 with TRBJ1-3; D remains unclear. Germline V lookup: CDR1 SGDLS, CDR2 YYNGEE. V lost 9 bases and J lost 4, with 20 bases in between. The CDR3 is 15 amino acids. The CDR3 DNA reads TGTGCCAACACTCTGAACTTGACTGACGGAAACACCATATATTTT. Encoded protein: CANTLNLTDGNTIYF.

This clonotype was observed many times. This rearrangement joins TRBV12-3 or TRBV12-4 to TRBJ1-1; no clear D. Trimming shortened V by 3 bases and J by 0 bases, and 8 bases separated the two germline ends. The CDR3 totals 14 residues. CDR3 region: CASSFQVLNTEAFF. Here the CDR3 DNA reads TGTGCCAGCAGTTTCCAGGTTCTGAACACTGAAGCTTTCTTT.